This T cell receptor beta chain was captured by sequencing in a study of tissue T cells after allogeneic stem cell transplantation. Study observations and caveats: The patient cohort was small and clinically heterogeneous, with limited sampling depth.

As concerns this clone: Its antigen is currently unknown. The gene names given are mouse names. The CDR3 extends 1 residue past the end of the read, so its final part is completed from the germline J gene.

Sequencing was performed with immunoSEQ multiplex PCR; in TCRdb, only in-frame clones are kept and a portion is missing. The table has nearly 50,000 clones, approximately 73% seen once. The CDR3 has 15 amino acids. CDR1 is LGHNA, CDR2 YNLKQL, per germline (reference sequence). V was trimmed by 0 bases and J by 0 bases, leaving 7 bases between them. This chain joins TRBV5 and TRBJ2-5; D is unclear. This TCR derives from a pool of C57BL/6 mice in good health. The sample consisted of sorted cells pooled from one or two spleens. This CDR3 reads CASSQEIHNQDTQYF. Incomplete CDR3 DNA: TGTGCCAGCAGCCAAGAGATACATAACCAAGACACCCAGTAC.